The TCR beta chain described here comes from a study of blood T cell repertoires in COVID-19. Study information: Collection of acute and convalescent COVID-19 samples took place in the United States, Italy and Spain. Sources were T cells, B-cell-depleted T cells, or PBMCs; the material itself was cDNA or gDNA.

The CDR3 runs to 14 residues. V was cut by 1 base and J by 4 bases, with 10 bases left in between. Germline lookup yields CDR1 LNHNV and CDR2 YYDKDF (reference sequence). Seattle enrolled patients during active infection and tracked them longitudinally. Per the original data handling: Nucleated cell counts were estimated from reference gene primer amplification. The data were produced by immunoSEQ multiplex PCR, yet TCRdb's version contains in-frame clones alone and is incomplete. That table supplies the V and J calls and clone size; D and trimming were determined from the DNA. The sample holds roughly 180,000 clones, roughly 85% seen once. The sample holds one count of this clone.

The sequencing sample was made of peripheral blood. The chain employs TRBV15 and TRBJ2-5, with D possibly being TRBD1 (6 bases). The TCR comes from a woman aged 45-59 years with COVID-19, enrolled during active disease. In nucleotides, the CDR3 is TGTGCCACCAGCAGAGGTGACAGGCGAGAGACCCAGTACTTC. It is translated as CATSRGDRRETQYF.